This TCR beta chain was documented in a study of shared clonotypes between healthy human individuals. TCRdb's table, derived via immunoSEQ multiplex PCR, lists solely in-frame clones and lacks some. The sample lists 600,000 to 750,000 clones, about 90% occurring once. CDR3 size: 16 residues. The germline gives CDR1 SGHNT, CDR2 YYREEE (reference sequence). The V gene lost 1 base and the J gene lost 1 base, with 15 bases spanning the gap. The chain combines TRBV5-4 with TRBJ2-7; perhaps TRBD2 as D (5 bases). The sequenced sample was memory CD8+ T cells from PBMCs. The subset is: CD45RO+ cells pooled with CCR7-negative TemRA cells. The TCR sequence derives from a man between 18 and 35 years old in good health. Some clones in this sample may be carry-over from other donors' samples. DNA for the CDR3: TGTGCCAGCAGCTTGCAAGGGTACGGGGATTCCTACGAGCAGTACTTC. Protein sequence: CASSLQGYGDSYEQYF. The complete variable domain, with remaining parts taken from reference TRBV5-4 and TRBJ2-7, reads ETGVTQSPTHLIKTRGQQVTLRCSSQSGHNTVSWYQQALGQGPQFIFQYYREEENGRGNFPPRFSGLQFPNYSSELNVNALELDDSALYLCASSLQGYGDSYEQYFGPGTRLTVT.